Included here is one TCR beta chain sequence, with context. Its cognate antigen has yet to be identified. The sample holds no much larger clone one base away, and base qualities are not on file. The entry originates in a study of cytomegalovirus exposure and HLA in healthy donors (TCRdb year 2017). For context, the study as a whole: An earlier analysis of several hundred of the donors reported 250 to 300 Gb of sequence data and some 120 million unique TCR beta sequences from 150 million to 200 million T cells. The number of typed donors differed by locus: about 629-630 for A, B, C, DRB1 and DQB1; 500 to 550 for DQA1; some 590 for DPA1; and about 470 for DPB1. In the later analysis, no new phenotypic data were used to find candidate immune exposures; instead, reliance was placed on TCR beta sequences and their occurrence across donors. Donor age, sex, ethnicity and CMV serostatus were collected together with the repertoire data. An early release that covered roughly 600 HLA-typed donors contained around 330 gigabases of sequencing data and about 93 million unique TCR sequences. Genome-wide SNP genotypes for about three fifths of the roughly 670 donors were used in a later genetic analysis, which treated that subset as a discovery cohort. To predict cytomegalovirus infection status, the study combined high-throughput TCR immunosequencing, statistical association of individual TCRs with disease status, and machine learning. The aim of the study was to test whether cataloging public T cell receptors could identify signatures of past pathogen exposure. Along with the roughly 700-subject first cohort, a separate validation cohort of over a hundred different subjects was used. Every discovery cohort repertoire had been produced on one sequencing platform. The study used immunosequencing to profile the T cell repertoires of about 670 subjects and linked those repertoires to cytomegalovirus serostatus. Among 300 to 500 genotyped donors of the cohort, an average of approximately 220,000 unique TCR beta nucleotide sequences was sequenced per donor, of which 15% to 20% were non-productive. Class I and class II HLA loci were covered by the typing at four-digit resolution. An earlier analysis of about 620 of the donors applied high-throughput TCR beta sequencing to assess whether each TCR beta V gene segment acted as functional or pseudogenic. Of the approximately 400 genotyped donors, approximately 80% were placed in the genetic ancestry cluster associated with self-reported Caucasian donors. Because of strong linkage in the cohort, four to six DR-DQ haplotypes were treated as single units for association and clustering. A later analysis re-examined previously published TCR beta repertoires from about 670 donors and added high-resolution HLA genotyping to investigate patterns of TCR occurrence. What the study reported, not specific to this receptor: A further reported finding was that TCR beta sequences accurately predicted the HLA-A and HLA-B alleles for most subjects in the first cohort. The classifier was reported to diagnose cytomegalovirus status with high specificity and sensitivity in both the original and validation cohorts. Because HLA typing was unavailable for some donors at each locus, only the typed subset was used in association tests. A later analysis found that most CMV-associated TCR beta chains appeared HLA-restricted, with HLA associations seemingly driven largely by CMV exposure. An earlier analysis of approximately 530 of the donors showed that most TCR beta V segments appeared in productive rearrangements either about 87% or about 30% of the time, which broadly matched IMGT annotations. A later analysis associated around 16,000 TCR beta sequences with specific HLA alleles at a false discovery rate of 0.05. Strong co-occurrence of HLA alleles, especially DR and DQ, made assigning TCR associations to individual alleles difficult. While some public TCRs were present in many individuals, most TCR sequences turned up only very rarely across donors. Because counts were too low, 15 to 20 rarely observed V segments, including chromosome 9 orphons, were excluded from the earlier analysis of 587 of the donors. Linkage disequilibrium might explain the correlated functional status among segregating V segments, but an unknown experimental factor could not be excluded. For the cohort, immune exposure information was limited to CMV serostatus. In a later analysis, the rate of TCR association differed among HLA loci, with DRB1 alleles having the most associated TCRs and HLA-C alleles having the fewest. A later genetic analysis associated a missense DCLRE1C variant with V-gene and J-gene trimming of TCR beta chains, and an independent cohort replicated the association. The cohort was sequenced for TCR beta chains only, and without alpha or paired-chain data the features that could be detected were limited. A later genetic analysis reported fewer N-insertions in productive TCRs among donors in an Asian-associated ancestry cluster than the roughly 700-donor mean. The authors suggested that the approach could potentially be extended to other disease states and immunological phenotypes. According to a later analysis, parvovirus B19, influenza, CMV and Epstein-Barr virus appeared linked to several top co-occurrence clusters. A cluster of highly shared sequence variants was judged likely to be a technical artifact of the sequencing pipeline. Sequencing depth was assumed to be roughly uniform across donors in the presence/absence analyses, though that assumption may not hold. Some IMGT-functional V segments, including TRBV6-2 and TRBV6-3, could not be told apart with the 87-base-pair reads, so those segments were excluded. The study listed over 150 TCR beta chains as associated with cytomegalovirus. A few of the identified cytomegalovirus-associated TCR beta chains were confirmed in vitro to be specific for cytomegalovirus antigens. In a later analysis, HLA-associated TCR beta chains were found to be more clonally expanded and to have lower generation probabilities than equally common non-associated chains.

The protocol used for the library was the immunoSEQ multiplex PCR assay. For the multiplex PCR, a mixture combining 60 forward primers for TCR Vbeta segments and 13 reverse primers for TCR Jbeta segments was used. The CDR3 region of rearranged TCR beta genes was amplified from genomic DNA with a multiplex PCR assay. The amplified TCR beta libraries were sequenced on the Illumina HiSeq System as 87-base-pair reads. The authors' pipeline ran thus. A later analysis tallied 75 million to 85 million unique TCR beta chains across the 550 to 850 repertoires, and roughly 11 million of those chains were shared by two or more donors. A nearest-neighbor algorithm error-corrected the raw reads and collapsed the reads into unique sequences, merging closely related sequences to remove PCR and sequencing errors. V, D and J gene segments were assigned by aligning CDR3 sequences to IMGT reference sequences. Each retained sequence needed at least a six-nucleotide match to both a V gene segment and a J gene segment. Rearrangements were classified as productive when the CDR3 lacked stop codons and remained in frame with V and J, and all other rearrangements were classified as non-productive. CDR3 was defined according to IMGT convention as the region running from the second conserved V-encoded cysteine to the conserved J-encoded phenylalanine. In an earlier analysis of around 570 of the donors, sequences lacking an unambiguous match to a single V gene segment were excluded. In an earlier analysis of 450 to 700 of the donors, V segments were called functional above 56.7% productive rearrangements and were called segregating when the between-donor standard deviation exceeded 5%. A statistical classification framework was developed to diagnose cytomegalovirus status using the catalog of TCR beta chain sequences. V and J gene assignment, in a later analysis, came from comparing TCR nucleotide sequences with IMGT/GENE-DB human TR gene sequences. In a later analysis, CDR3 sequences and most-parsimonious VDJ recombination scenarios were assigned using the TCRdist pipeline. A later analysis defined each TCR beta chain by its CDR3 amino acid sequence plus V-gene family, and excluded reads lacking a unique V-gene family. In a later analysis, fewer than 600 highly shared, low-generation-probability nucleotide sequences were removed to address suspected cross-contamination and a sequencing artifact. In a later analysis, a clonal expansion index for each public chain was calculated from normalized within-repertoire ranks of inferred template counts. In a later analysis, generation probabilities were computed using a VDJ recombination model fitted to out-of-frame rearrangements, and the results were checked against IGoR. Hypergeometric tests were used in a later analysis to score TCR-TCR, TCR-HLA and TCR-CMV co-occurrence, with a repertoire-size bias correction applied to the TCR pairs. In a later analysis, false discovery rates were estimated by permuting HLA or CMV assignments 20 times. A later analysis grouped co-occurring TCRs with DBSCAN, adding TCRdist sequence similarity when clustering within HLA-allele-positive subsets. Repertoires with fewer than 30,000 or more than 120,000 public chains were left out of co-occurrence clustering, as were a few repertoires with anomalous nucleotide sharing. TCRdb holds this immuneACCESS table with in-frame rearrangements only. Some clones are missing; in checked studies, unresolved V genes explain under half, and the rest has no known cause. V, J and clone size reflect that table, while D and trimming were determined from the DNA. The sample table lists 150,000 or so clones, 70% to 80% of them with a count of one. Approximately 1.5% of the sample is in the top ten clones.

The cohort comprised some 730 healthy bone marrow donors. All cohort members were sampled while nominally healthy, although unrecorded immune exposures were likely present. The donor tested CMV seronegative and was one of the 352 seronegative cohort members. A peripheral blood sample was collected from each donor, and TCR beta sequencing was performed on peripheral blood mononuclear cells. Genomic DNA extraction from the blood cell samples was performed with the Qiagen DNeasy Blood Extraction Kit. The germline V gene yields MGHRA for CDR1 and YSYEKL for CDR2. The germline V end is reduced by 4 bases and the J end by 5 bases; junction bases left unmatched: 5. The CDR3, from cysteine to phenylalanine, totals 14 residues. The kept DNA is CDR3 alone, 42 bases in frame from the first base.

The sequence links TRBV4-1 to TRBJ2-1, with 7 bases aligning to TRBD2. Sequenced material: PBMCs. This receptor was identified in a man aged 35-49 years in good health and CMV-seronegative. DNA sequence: TGCGCCAGCAGCCCGGACGGGGGGAACAATGAGCAGTTCTTC. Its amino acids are CASSPDGGNNEQFF.